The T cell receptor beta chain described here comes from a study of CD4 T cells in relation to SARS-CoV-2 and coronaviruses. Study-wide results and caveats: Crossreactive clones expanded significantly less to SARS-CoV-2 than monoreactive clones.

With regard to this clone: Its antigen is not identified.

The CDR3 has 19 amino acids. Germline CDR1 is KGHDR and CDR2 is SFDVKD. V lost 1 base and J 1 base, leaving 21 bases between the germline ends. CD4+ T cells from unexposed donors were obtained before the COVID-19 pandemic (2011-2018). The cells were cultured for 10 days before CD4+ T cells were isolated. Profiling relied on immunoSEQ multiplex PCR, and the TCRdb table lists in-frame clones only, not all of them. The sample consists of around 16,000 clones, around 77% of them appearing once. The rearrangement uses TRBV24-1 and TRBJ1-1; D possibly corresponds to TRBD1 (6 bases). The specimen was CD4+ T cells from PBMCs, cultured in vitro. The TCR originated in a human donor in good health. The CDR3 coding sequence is TGTGCCACCAGTGATTTAAGGTACAGACATGGGGGCGAGAACACTGAAGCTTTCTTT. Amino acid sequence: CATSDLRYRHGGENTEAFF.